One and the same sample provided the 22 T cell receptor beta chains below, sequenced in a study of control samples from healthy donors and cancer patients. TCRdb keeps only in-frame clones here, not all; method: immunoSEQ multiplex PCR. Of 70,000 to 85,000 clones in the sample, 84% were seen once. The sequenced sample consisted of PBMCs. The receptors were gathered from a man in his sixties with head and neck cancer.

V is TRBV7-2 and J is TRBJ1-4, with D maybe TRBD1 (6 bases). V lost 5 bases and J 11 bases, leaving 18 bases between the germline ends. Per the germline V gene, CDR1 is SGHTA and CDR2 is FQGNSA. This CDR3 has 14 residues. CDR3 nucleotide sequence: TGTGCCAGCAGCCCCCCTGGCAGGGGAGTCAAACTGTTTTTT. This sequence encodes CASSPPGRGVKLFF.

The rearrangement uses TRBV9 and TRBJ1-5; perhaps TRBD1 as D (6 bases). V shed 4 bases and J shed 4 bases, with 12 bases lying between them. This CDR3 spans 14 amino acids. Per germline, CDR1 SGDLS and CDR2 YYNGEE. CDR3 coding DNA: TGTGCCAGCAGCTTCCGGGACATAAATCAGCCCCAGCATTTT. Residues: CASSFRDINQPQHF.

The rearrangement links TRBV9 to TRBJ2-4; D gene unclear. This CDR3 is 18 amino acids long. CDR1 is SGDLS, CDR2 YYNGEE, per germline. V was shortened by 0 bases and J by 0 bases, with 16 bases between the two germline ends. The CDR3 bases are TGTGCCAGCAGCGTAGGATTTCAGGCCACCCTAGCCAAAAACATTCAGTACTTC. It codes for CASSVGFQATLAKNIQYF. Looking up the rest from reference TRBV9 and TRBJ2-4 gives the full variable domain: DSGVTQTPKHLITATGQRVTLRCSPRSGDLSVYWYQQSLDQGLQFLIQYYNGEERAKGNILERFSAQQFPDLHSELNLSSLELGDSALYFCASSVGFQATLAKNIQYFGAGTRLSVL.

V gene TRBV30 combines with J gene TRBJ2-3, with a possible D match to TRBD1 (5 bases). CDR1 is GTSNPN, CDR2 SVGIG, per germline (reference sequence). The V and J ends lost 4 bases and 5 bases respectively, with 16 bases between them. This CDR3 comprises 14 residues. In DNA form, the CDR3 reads TGTGCCTGGACATTCTGGGGCGCCGGAGATACGCAGTATTTT. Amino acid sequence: CAWTFWGAGDTQYF.

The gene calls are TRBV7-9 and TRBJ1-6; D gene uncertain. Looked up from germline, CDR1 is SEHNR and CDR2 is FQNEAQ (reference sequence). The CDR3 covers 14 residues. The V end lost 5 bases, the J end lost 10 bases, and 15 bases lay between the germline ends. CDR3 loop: CASSPWEGASPLHF. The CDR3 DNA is TGTGCCAGCAGCCCCTGGGAGGGCGCATCACCCCTCCACTTT.

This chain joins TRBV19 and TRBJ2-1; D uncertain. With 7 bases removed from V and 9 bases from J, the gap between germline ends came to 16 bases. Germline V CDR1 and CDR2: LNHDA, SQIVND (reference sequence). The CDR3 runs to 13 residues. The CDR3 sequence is CASTPRRASEQFF. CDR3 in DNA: TGTGCCAGTACCCCGCGCCGCGCAAGTGAGCAGTTCTTC. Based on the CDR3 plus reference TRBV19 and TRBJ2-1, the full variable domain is DGGITQSPKYLFRKEGQNVTLSCEQNLNHDAMYWYRQDPGQGLRLIYYSQIVNDFQKGDIAEGYSVSREKKESFPLTVTSAQKNPTAFYLCASTPRRASEQFFGPGTRLTVL.

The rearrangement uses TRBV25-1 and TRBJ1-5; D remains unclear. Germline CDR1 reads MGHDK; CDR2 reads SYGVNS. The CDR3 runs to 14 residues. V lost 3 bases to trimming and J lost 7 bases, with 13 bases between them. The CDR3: CASSEANSGQPQHF. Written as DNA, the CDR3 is TGTGCCAGCAGTGAGGCCAATTCGGGACAGCCCCAGCATTTT. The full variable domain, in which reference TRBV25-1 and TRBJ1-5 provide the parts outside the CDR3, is EADIYQTPRYLVIGTGKKITLECSQTMGHDKMYWYQQDPGMELHLIHYSYGVNSTEKGDLSSESTVSRIRTEHFPLTLESARPSHTSQYLCASSEANSGQPQHFGDGTRLSIL.

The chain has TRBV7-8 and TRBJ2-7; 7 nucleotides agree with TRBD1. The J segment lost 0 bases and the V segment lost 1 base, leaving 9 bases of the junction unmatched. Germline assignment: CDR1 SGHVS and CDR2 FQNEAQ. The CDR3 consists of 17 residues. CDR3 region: CASSLGGMGQSSYEQYF. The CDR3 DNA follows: TGTGCCAGCAGCTTAGGGGGAATGGGACAGAGCTCCTACGAGCAGTACTTC. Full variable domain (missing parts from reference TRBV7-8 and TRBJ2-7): GAGVSQSPRYKVAKRGQDVALRCDPISGHVSLFWYQQALGQGPEFLTYFQNEAQLDKSGLPSDRFFAERPEGSVSTLKIQRTQQEDSAVYLCASSLGGMGQSSYEQYFGPGTRLTVT.

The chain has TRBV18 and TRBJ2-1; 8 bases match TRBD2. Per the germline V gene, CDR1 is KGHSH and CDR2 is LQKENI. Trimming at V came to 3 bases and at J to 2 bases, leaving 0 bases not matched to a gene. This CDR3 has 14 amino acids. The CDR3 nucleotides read TGTGCCAGCTCACCGGGACTAGCCTACAATGAGCAGTTCTTC. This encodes CASSPGLAYNEQFF.

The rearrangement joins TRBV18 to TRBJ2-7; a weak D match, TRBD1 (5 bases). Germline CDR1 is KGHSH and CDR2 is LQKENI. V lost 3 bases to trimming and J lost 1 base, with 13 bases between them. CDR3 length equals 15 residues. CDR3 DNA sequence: TGTGCCAGCTCACCCATCCAGGGCAGATCCTACGAGCAGTACTTC. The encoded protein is CASSPIQGRSYEQYF.

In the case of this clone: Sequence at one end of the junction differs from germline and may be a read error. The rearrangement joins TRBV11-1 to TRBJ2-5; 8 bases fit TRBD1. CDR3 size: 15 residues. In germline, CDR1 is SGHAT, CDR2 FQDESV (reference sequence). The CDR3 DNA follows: TGTGCCAGCAGCTTGGGATCCGACAGGGGTGCTCCTCGGGACTTC. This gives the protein CASSLGSDRGAPRDF.

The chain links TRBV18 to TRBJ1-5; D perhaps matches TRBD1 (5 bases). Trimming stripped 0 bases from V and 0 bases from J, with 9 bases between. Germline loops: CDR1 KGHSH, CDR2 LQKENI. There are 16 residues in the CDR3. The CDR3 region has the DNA TGTGCCAGCTCACCACCCCAGGGATATAGCAATCAGCCCCAGCATTTT. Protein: CASSPPQGYSNQPQHF.

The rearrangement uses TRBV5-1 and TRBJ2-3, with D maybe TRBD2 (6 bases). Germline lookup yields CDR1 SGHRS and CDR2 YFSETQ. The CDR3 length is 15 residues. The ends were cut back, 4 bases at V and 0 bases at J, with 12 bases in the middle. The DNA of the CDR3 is TGCGCCAGCAGCCTCCCGGACTATAGCACAGATACGCAGTATTTT. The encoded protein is CASSLPDYSTDTQYF. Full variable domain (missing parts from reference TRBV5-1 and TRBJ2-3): KAGVTQTPRYLIKTRGQQVTLSCSPISGHRSVSWYQQTPGQGLQFLFEYFSETQRNKGNFPGRFSGRQFSNSRSEMNVSTLELGDSALYLCASSLPDYSTDTQYFGPGTRLTVL.

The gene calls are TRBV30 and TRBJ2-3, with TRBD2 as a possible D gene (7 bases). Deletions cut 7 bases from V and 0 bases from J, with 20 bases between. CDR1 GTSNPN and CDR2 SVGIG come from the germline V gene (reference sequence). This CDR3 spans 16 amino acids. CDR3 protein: CASRGGAAGSTDTQYF. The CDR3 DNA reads TGTGCCTCGAGGGGGGGAGCGGCGGGGAGCACAGATACGCAGTATTTT.

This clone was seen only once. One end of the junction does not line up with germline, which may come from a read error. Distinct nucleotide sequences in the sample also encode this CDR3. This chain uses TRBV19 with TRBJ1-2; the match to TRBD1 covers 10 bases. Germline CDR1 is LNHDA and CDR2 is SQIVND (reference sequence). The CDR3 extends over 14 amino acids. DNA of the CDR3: TGCGCCAGTTCCAAGGGGACAGGGGCTCCCGGCTACACCTTC. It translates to CASSKGTGAPGYTF.

Written as DNA, the CDR3 is TGCGCCAGCAGTGAGCTTGGGACAGGGGGTACTAGCGGGAGGATACAAAAAGAGACCCAGTACTTC. Amino acids: CASSELGTGGTSGRIQKETQYF. The V call is TRBV10-2, the J call TRBJ2-5; a weak D match, TRBD2 (12 bases). The ends were cut back, 2 bases at V and 3 bases at J, with 34 bases in the middle. The CDR3 length is 22 residues. CDR1 is WSHSY, CDR2 SAAADI, per germline.

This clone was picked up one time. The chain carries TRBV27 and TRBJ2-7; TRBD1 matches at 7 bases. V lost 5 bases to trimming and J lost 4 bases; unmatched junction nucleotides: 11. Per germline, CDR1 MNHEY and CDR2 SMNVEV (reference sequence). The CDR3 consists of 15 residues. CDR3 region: CASSLRVGQRYEQYF. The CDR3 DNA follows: TGTGCCAGCAGTCTTCGGGTGGGACAGAGATACGAGCAGTACTTC.

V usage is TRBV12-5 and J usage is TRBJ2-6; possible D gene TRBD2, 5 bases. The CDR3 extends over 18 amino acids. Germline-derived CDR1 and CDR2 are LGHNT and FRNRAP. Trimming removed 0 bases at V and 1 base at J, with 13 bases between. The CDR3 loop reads CASGLVREGVSGANVLTF. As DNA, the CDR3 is TGTGCTAGTGGTTTGGTACGAGAGGGTGTATCTGGGGCCAACGTCCTGACTTTC.

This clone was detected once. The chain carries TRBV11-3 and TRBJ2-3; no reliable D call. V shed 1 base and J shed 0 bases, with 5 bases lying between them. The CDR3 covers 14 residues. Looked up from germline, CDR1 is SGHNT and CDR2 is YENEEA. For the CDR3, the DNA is TGTGCCAGCAGCTTAGCGTACAGCACAGATACGCAGTATTTT. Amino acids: CASSLAYSTDTQYF.

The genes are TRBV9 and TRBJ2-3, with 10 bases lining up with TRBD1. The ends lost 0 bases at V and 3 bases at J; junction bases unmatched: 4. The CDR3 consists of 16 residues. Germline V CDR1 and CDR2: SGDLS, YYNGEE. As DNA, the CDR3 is TGTGCCAGCAGCGTAGAGGGGGGACAGGGGACAGATACGCAGTATTTT. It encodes CASSVEGGQGTDTQYF.

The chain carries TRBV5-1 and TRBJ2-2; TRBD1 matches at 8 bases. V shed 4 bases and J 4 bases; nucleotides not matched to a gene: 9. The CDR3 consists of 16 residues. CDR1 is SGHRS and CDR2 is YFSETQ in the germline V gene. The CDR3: CASSPTTGVVTGELFF. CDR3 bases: TGCGCCAGCAGCCCCACGACAGGGGTCGTCACCGGGGAGCTGTTTTTT.

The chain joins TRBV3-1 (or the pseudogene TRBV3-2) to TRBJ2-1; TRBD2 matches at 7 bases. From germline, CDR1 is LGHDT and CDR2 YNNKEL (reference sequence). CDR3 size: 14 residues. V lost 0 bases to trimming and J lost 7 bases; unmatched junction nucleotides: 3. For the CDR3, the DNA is TGTGCCAGCAGCCAAGATACCGGGAGGAATGAGCAGTTCTTC. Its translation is CASSQDTGRNEQFF.